A selection of T cell receptor beta chains follows, all from one sample in a study of blood T cell repertoires in COVID-19. Generated by immunoSEQ multiplex PCR, the TCRdb table keeps only in-frame clones and is missing some. This table holds roughly 250,000 clones, 84% found once. The sample consisted of peripheral blood. The receptors originated from a human donor in a cohort sampled during active COVID-19. CDR3s include the opening cysteine and the closing phenylalanine or tryptophan. Each record gives: V gene, D gene, J gene, clone size, CDR3 protein, CDR3 DNA. A D gene is named only where the DNA matches it firmly. Clone size appears in some rows only: once, few, many, or a class for an expanded clone.

v_gene: TRBV27
d_gene: TRBD1
j_gene: TRBJ2-7
abundance: -
CDR3aa: CASSLQGGRGEQYF
CDR3nt: TGTGCCAGCAGTCTACAGGGGGGAAGGGGCGAGCAGTACTTC

v_gene: TRBV10-3
d_gene: -
j_gene: TRBJ1-1
abundance: -
CDR3aa: CAISDLGVGEAFF
CDR3nt: TGTGCCATCAGTGACCTCGGGGTAGGTGAAGCTTTCTTT

v_gene: TRBV9
d_gene: TRBD1
j_gene: TRBJ2-7
abundance: -
CDR3aa: CASSVHTGTGYTEQYF
CDR3nt: TGTGCCAGCAGCGTACATACCGGGACAGGGTACACCGAGCAGTACTTC

v_gene: TRBV7-8
d_gene: TRBD2
j_gene: TRBJ2-1
abundance: -
CDR3aa: CASSLRSSGIYNEQFF
CDR3nt: TGTGCCAGCAGCTTACGATCTAGCGGGATCTACAATGAGCAGTTCTTC

v_gene: TRBV7-2
d_gene: TRBD1
j_gene: TRBJ1-2
abundance: few
CDR3aa: CASSLLGQGANNYGYTF
CDR3nt: TGTGCCAGCAGCTTATTAGGACAGGGGGCCAATAACTATGGCTACACCTTC

v_gene: TRBV28
d_gene: TRBD2
j_gene: TRBJ2-5
abundance: -
CDR3aa: CASRTLLAGQETQYF
CDR3nt: TGTGCCAGCAGAACCCTTCTAGCGGGTCAAGAGACCCAGTACTTC

v_gene: TRBV27
d_gene: TRBD2
j_gene: TRBJ2-7
abundance: -
CDR3aa: CASRPLWTSGASYEQYF
CDR3nt: TGTGCCAGCAGACCTCTATGGACTAGCGGGGCTTCCTACGAGCAGTACTTC

v_gene: TRBV10-2
d_gene: TRBD2
j_gene: TRBJ2-6
abundance: -
CDR3aa: CASRGLTSGRRTGANVLTF
CDR3nt: TGCGCCAGCAGGGGCCTGACTAGCGGGAGAAGAACTGGGGCCAACGTCCTGACTTTC

v_gene: TRBV11-2
d_gene: -
j_gene: TRBJ2-3
abundance: -
CDR3aa: CASRGASTDTQYF
CDR3nt: TGTGCCAGTCGCGGGGCTAGCACAGATACGCAGTATTTT

v_gene: TRBV5-6
d_gene: -
j_gene: TRBJ2-2
abundance: -
CDR3aa: CASSFIVRNTGELFF
CDR3nt: TGTGCCAGCAGCTTTATTGTCAGGAACACCGGGGAGCTGTTTTTT

v_gene: TRBV12-3/TRBV12-4
d_gene: -
j_gene: TRBJ1-5
abundance: -
CDR3aa: CASSFLNQPQHF
CDR3nt: TGTGCCAGCAGCTTCCTAAATCAGCCCCAGCATTTT

v_gene: TRBV5-1
d_gene: TRBD2
j_gene: TRBJ2-3
abundance: once
CDR3aa: CASSFYSGSLTDTQYF
CDR3nt: TGCGCCAGCAGCTTCTATAGCGGGAGTTTGACAGATACGCAGTATTTT